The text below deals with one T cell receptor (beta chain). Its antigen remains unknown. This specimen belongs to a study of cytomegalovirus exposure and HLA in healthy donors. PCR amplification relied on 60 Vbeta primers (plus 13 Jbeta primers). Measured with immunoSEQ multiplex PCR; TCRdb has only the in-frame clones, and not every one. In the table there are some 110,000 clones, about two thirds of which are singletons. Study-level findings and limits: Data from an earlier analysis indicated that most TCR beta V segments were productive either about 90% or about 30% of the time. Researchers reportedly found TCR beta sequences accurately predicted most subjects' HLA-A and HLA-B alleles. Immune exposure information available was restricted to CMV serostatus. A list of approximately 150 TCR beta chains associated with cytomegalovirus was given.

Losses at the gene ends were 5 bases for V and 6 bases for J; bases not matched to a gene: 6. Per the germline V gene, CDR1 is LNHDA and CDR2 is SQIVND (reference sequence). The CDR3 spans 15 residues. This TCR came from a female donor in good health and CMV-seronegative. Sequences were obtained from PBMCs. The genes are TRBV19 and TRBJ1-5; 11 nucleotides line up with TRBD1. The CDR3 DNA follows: TGTGCCAGTAGTTTGGACAGGGGGCAAAGTCAGCCCCAGCATTTT. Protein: CASSLDRGQSQPQHF.